A single sample gave rise to the 4 T cell receptor beta chains below, sequenced in a study of identical twins. TCRdb re-analysed the 5' RACE reads in MiXCR, keeping a single row per CDR3 protein. The table shows some 710,000 distinct CDR3 sequences, with roughly 6% occurring only once. Sequencing was performed on naive T cells sorted from blood. The receptors stem from a young man in good health.

This clonotype was detected ten times or more. The chain has TRBV5-1 and TRBJ2-3; the D is unclear. Per germline, CDR1 SGHRS and CDR2 YFSETQ. The CDR3 loop spans 13 amino acids. Trimming pared 1 base from V and 3 bases from J, leaving 6 bases between. The CDR3 DNA reads TGCGCCAGCAGCTTGAAAGATACAGATACGCAGTATTTT. It specifies CASSLKDTDTQYF.

This clonotype has ten or more counts. The CDR3 DNA reads TGCAGCGTTCGGCAGGCGGGGGAGACCCAGTACTTC. Its translation: CSVRQAGETQYF. The genes are TRBV29-1 and TRBJ2-5; D possibly corresponds to TRBD2 (6 bases). Looked up from germline, CDR1 is SQVTM and CDR2 is ANQGSEA. The V gene lost 5 bases and the J gene lost 5 bases, with 12 bases spanning the gap. The CDR3 extends over 12 amino acids.

In its sample, this clonotype was seen many times. The J gene is TRBJ2-1, the V gene TRBV20-1, with 11 bases matching TRBD2. Per the germline V gene, CDR1 is DFQATT and CDR2 is SNEGSKA (reference sequence). V gave up 3 bases and J gave up 9 bases; unmatched junction bases: 4. The CDR3 runs 13 residues. As DNA, the CDR3 is TGCAGTGCTAGTGGACTAGCGGGCGGTGAGCAGTTCTTC. It encodes CSASGLAGGEQFF.

This clonotype has just a few counts. The chain couples TRBV7-9 to TRBJ2-7, with 8 bases identical to TRBD2. V shed 1 base, J shed 7 bases, and the junction held 9 bases outside the gene matches. This CDR3 spans 15 amino acids. The germline V gene has CDR1 SEHNR and CDR2 FQNEAQ (reference sequence). The CDR3 loop is CASSLVETPGGEQYF. The DNA for the CDR3 is TGTGCCAGCAGCTTAGTGGAGACCCCGGGAGGGGAGCAGTACTTC.